These 16 T cell receptor beta chains originate from one sample sequenced in a study of T-cell reconstitution after alpha-beta-depleted transplantation in children. Molecular barcoding with unique molecular identifiers was used for the TCRbeta library. TCRdb independently ran MiXCR on the PCR reads; one entry per CDR3 protein. The sample consists of around 340,000 distinct CDR3 sequences, 13% of them appearing once. Sequenced material: PBMCs, taken from the stem cell graft. The origin of the receptors is a human donor who donated a stem cell graft to a child with Fanconi anemia.

The chain links TRBV29-1 to TRBJ1-1, with TRBD1 as a possible D gene (5 bases). Germline CDR1 is SQVTM and CDR2 is ANQGSEA. The V end lost 5 bases, the J end lost 4 bases, and 17 bases lay between the germline ends. This CDR3 has 14 residues. CDR3 residues: CSVPRDAGGTEAFF. Written as DNA, the CDR3 is TGCAGCGTTCCAAGGGACGCGGGAGGCACTGAAGCTTTCTTT.

This clonotype was seen more than once but under ten times. V is TRBV6-2 or TRBV6-3 and J is TRBJ2-2, with D maybe TRBD2 (5 bases). The V end was cut by 6 bases, the J end by 7 bases, with 6 bases between. CDR1 is MNHEY, CDR2 SVGEGT, per germline. This CDR3 is 11 amino acids long. The CDR3 DNA is TGTGCCAGCAGGAGGGACGGGGAGCTGTTTTTT. Translating gives CASRRDGELFF.

This chain links TRBV20-1 with TRBJ1-2, with 9 bases that match TRBD1. The trim removed 1 base at V and 6 bases at J, leaving 3 bases unmatched. The V gene's germline CDR1 is DFQATT and CDR2 SNEGSKA (reference sequence). The CDR3 sequence is 13 residues long. The CDR3 sequence: CSARGGQGHGYTF. The CDR3, as DNA: TGCAGTGCTAGAGGAGGACAGGGGCATGGCTACACCTTC.

This clonotype was recorded many times. The rearrangement joins TRBV4-3 to TRBJ2-1; D is unresolved. Germline CDR1 is LGHNA and CDR2 is YSLEER. This CDR3 region has 13 residues. V was pared by 4 bases and J by 3 bases, with 7 bases between. CDR3 bases: TGCGCCAGCAGCCTTGGATACTACAATGAGCAGTTCTTC. Protein sequence: CASSLGYYNEQFF.

This rearrangement joins TRBV5-1 to TRBJ1-1; maybe TRBD1 (6 bases). The length of the CDR3 is 14 residues. V lost 4 bases and J lost 5, with 15 bases in between. CDR1 and CDR2 from the germline V gene are SGHRS and YFSETQ. This CDR3 is CASSVQGQRTEAFF. The DNA of the CDR3 is TGCGCCAGCAGCGTACAGGGTCAGAGGACTGAAGCTTTCTTT.

Ten or more counts support this clonotype. The chain couples TRBV7-6 to TRBJ2-1; perhaps TRBD2 as D (7 bases). The CDR3 is made up of 14 amino acids. CDR1 is SGHVS, CDR2 FNYEAQ, per germline. V was clipped by 5 bases and J by 8 bases, with 16 bases between them. The CDR3 loop is CASSPPGGQDEQFF. The CDR3 region has the DNA TGTGCCAGCAGCCCGCCGGGGGGCCAGGATGAGCAGTTCTTC.

This clonotype has only a few counts. The gene calls are TRBV11-2 and TRBJ1-2; D is undetermined. In germline, CDR1 is SGHAT, CDR2 FQNNGV. This CDR3 is built from 14 residues. Trimming removed 5 bases from V and 4 bases from J, with 14 bases in between. The CDR3 sequence is CASSPDLASYGYTF. CDR3 coding DNA: TGTGCCAGCAGCCCAGACTTGGCTAGCTATGGCTACACCTTC.

A few counts support this clonotype. This sequence joins TRBV12-3 or TRBV12-4 and TRBJ2-1; possible D gene TRBD1, 6 bases. Trimming left V 7 bases short and J 6 bases short, with 25 bases between. CDR3 size: 17 residues. CDR3: CASTLLQGDGIGNEQFF. DNA of the CDR3: TGTGCCAGCACCCTTCTACAGGGCGACGGCATCGGCAATGAGCAGTTCTTC.

Of note for this clonotype: One junction end does not reproduce the germline sequence, and a read error may be involved. The V gene is TRBV7-7, the J gene TRBJ2-5; no reliable D call. Germline lookup yields CDR1 SSHAT and CDR2 FNYEAQ (reference sequence). This CDR3 comprises 13 residues. CDR3 residues: CASSLVGSETQYF. Here the CDR3 DNA reads TGTGCTAGCAGCTTAGTTGGCAGTGAGACCCAGTACTTC.

This chain uses TRBV13 with TRBJ2-3; weak D call: TRBD2 (5 bases). Trimming pared 1 base from V and 0 bases from J, leaving 8 bases between. The CDR3 covers 15 residues. CDR1 is PRHDT, CDR2 FYEKMQ, per germline (reference sequence). This CDR3 is CASSLELESTDTQYF. The DNA for the CDR3 is TGTGCCAGCAGCTTAGAACTAGAGAGCACAGATACGCAGTATTTT.

This clonotype has at least ten counts. The J gene is TRBJ2-1, the V gene TRBV20-1; D is unresolved. Deletions cut 0 bases from V and 6 bases from J, with 12 bases between. There are 14 residues in the CDR3. Germline V CDR1 and CDR2: DFQATT, SNEGSKA (reference sequence). The CDR3 DNA reads TGCAGTGCTAGAGATCCAGCAGCGCTCAATGAGCAGTTCTTC. It specifies CSARDPAALNEQFF.

There are a few counts of this clonotype. The chain recombines TRBV9 with TRBJ2-5; 11 nucleotides line up with TRBD2. The CDR3 is 15 amino acids. Germline V gene lookup returns CDR1 SGDLS and CDR2 YYNGEE. Unmatched junction bases numbered 7, after V lost 4 bases and J lost 5 bases. The CDR3 protein is CASSPASGGLETQYF. CDR3 nucleotide sequence: TGTGCCAGCAGCCCCGCTAGCGGGGGGTTGGAGACCCAGTACTTC.

This clonotype was picked up many times. The chain couples TRBV5-1 to TRBJ2-2; a possible D gene is TRBD1 (6 bases). The ends were cut back, 4 bases at V and 2 bases at J, with 12 bases in the middle. The germline gives CDR1 SGHRS, CDR2 YFSETQ. This CDR3 contains 15 residues. The CDR3 sequence: CASSQTGPNTGELFF. CDR3 nucleotides: TGCGCCAGCAGCCAGACAGGCCCCAACACCGGGGAGCTGTTTTTT.

This clonotype has a count of ten or more. The chain employs TRBV12-3 or TRBV12-4 and TRBJ2-1; 8 bases fit TRBD2. CDR3 size: 16 residues. V shed 3 bases and J 6 bases; nucleotides not matched to a gene: 10. CDR3 nucleotides: TGTGCCAGCAGTTTTTATACGCGGGGGGTGGTCAATGAGCAGTTCTTC. It encodes CASSFYTRGVVNEQFF.

This clonotype was seen only a few times. Written as DNA, the CDR3 is TGCGCCAGCAGCCAAGAAGGATTTGGCGGGCTCTCCACCGGGGAGCTGTTTTTT. Amino acid sequence: CASSQEGFGGLSTGELFF. This chain connects TRBV4-3 to TRBJ2-2; weak D call: TRBD2 (5 bases). The germline gives CDR1 LGHNA, CDR2 YSLEER. The CDR3 covers 18 residues. Trimming stripped 0 bases from V and 4 bases from J, with 18 bases between.

J is TRBJ2-3 and V is TRBV9; 7 bases align to TRBD2. Germline values: CDR1 SGDLS, CDR2 YYNGEE. This CDR3 contains 16 residues. V dropped 0 bases and J dropped 2; count of bases not matched to a gene: 6. The DNA for the CDR3 is TGTGCCAGCAGCGTAGGAGCGGGATCTCACACAGATACGCAGTATTTT. Protein: CASSVGAGSHTDTQYF.